Described below is a single T cell receptor beta chain sequence and its context. The antigen is undetermined. The sample belongs to a study of graft-versus-host responses after intestinal transplantation. Produced via immunoSEQ multiplex PCR; TCRdb's table is partial and in-frame only. This sample has tens of thousands of clones, with 90% to 95% found just once. General observations from the study: The recipient marrow held GvH clones, and some of them showed up first in ileum or blood. Those patients showing graft-donor T cell macrochimerism displayed high graft-versus-host to host-versus-graft clonal ratios in allografts.

Sequencing was performed on unstimulated CD8+ T cells sorted from spleen or lymph node cells, taken before intestinal transplant. This sequence originates from a human donor who received an intestinal transplant.

CDR3: CASSPTSGAYEQYF. The CDR3 nucleotides are TGTGCCAGCAGCCCGACTAGCGGGGCCTACGAGCAGTACTTC. The chain recombines TRBV11-2 with TRBJ2-7; TRBD2 matches at 11 bases. The junction had 2 bases not matched to a gene; V was cut back by 5 bases and J by 2 bases. CDR1 is SGHAT and CDR2 is FQNNGV in the germline V gene. This CDR3 contains 14 residues.